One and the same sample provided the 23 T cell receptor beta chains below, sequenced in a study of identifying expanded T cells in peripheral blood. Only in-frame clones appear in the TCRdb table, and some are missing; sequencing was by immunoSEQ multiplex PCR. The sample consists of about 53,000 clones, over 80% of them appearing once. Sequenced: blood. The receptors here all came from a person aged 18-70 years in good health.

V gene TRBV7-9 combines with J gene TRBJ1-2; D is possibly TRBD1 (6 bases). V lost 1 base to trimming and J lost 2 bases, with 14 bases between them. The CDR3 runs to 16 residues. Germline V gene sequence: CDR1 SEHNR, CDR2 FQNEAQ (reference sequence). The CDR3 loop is CASSLVTGPGNYGYTF. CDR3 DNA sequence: TGTGCCAGCAGCTTAGTTACAGGGCCGGGAAACTATGGCTACACCTTC.

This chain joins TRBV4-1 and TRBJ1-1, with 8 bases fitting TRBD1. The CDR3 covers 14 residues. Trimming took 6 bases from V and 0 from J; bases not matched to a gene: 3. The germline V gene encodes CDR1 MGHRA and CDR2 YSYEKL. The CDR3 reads CASRGDRLNTEAFF. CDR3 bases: TGCGCCAGCAGGGGGGACAGGCTGAACACTGAAGCTTTCTTT.

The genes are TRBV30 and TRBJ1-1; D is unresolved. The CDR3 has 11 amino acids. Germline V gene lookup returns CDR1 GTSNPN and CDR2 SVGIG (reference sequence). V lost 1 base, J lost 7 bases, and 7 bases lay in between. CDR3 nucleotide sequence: TGTGCCTGGAGTGAGAGGGATGAAGCTTTCTTT. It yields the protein CAWSERDEAFF.

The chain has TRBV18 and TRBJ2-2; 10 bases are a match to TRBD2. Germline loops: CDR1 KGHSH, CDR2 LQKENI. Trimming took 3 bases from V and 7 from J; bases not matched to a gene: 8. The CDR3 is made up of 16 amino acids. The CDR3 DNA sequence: TGTGCCAGCTCACCCCTAGCGGGAGAATACGGCGGGGAGCTGTTTTTT. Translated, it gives CASSPLAGEYGGELFF.

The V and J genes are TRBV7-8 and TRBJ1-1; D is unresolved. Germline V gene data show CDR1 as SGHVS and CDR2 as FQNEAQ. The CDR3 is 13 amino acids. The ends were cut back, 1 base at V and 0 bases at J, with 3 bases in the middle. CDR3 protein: CASSLGMNTEAFF. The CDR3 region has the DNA TGTGCCAGCAGCTTAGGGATGAACACTGAAGCTTTCTTT.

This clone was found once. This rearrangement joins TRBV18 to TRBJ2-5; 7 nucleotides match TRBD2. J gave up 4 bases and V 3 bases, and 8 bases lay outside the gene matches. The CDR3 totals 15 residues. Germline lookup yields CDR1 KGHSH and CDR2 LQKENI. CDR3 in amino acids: CASSPLPSGPETQYF. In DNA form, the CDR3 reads TGTGCCAGCTCACCCCTTCCTAGCGGTCCAGAGACCCAGTACTTC.

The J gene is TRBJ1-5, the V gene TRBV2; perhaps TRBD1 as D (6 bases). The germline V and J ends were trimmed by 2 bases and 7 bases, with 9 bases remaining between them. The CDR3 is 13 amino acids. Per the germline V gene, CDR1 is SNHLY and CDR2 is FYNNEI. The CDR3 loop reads CASSESGVQPQHF. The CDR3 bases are TGTGCCAGCAGTGAATCAGGGGTCCAGCCCCAGCATTTT. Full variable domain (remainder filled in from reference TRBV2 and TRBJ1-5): EPEVTQTPSHQVTQMGQEVILRCVPISNHLYFYWYRQILGQKVEFLVSFYNNEISEKSEIFDDQFSVERPDGSNFTLKIRSTKLEDSAMYFCASSESGVQPQHFGDGTRLSIL.

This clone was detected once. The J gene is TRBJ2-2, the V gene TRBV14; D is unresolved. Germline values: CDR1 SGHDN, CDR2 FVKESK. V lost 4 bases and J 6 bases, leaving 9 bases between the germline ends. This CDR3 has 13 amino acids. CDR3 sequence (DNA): TGTGCCAGCAGCCTAGTATTGGCCGGGGAGCTGTTTTTT. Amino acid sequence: CASSLVLAGELFF.

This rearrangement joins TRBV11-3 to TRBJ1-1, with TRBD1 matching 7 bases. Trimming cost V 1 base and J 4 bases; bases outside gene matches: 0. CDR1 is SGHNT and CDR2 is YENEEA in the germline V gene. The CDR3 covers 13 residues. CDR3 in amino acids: CASSLAGGTEAFF. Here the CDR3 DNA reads TGTGCCAGCAGCTTAGCAGGGGGCACTGAAGCTTTCTTT.

This CDR3 is CASNGGQDTGELFF. The DNA for the CDR3 is TGTGCCAGCAACGGGGGGCAGGACACCGGGGAGCTGTTTTTT. The chain combines TRBV6-1 with TRBJ2-2; D perhaps matches TRBD2 (7 bases). Trimming stripped 7 bases from V and 3 bases from J, with 12 bases between. Germline lookup yields CDR1 MNHNS and CDR2 SASEGT. This CDR3 spans 14 amino acids.

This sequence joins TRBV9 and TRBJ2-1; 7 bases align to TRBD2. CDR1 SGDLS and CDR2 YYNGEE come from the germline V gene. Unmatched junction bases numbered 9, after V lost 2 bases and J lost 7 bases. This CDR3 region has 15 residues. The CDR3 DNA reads TGTGCCAGCAGCGTTGCATCTAGCGGAGGTAATGAGCAGTTCTTC. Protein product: CASSVASSGGNEQFF.

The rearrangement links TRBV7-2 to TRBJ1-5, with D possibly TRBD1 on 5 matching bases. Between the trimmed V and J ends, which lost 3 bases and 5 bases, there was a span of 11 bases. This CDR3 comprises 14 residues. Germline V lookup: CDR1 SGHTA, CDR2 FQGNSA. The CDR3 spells CASSLLGGDQPQHF. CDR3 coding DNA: TGTGCCAGCAGCTTGTTGGGGGGTGATCAGCCCCAGCATTTT.

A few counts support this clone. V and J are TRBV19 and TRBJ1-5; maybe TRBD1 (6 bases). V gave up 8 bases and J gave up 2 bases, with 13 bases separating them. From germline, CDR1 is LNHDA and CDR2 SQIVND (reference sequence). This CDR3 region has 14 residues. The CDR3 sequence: CASAGTRGNQPQHF. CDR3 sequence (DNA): TGTGCCAGTGCCGGGACAAGGGGCAATCAGCCCCAGCATTTT.

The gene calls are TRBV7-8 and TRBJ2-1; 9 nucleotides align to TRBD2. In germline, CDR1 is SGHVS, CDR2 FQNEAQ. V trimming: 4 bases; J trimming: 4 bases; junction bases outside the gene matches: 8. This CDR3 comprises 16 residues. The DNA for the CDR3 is TGTGCCAGCAGCTCGGATGGACTAGCGCTTTACAATGAGCAGTTCTTC. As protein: CASSSDGLALYNEQFF.

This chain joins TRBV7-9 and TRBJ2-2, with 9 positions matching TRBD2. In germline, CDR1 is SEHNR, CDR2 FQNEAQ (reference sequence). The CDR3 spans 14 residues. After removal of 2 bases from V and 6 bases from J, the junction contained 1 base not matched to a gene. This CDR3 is CASSLLAGAGELFF. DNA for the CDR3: TGTGCCAGCAGCTTATTAGCGGGAGCCGGGGAGCTGTTTTTT.

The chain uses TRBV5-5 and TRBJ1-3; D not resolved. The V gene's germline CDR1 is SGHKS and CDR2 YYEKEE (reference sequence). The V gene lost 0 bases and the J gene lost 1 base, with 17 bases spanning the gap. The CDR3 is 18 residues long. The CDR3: CASSLVPKSWASGNTIYF. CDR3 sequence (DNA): TGTGCCAGCAGCTTGGTTCCCAAGTCATGGGCTTCTGGAAACACCATATATTTT.

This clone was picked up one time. CDR3 sequence: CASSPTGGYQPQHF. The CDR3 DNA follows: TGTGCCAGCTCACCGACAGGGGGCTATCAGCCCCAGCATTTT. This chain joins TRBV18 and TRBJ1-5, with 10 positions matching TRBD1. This CDR3 is built from 14 residues. Germline trimming cut 3 bases from V and 5 bases from J; bases unmatched to any gene: 1. Germline CDR1 is KGHSH and CDR2 is LQKENI.

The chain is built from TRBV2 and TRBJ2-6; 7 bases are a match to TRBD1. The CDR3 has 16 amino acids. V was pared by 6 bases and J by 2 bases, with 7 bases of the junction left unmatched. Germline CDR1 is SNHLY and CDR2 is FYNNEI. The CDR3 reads CASSDRDTPGANVLTF. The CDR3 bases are TGTGCCAGCAGCGACAGGGACACGCCTGGGGCCAACGTCCTGACTTTC.

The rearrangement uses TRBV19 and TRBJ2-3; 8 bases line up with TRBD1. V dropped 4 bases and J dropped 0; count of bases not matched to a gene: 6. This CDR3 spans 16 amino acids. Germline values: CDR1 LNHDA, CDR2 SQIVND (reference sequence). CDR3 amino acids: CASSTPRGPSTDTQYF. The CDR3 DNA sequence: TGTGCCAGTAGTACCCCCAGGGGGCCTAGCACAGATACGCAGTATTTT.

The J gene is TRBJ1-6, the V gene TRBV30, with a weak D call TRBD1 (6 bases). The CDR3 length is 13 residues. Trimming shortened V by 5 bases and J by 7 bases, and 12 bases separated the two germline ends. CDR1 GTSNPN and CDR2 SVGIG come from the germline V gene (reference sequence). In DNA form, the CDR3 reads TGTGCCTGGGCCGGGACATGGAATTCACCCCTCCACTTT. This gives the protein CAWAGTWNSPLHF. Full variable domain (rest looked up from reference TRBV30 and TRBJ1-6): SQTIHQWPATLVQPVGSPLSLECTVEGTSNPNLYWYRQAAGRGLQLLFYSVGIGQISSEVPQNLSASRPQDRQFILSSKKLLLSDSGFYLCAWAGTWNSPLHFGNGTRLTVT.

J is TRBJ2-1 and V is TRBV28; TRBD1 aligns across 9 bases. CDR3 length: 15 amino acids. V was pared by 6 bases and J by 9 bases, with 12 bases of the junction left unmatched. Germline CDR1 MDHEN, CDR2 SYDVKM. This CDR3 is CASRTAGTGIGEQFF. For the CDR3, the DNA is TGTGCCAGCAGGACCGCCGGGACAGGGATTGGTGAGCAGTTCTTC. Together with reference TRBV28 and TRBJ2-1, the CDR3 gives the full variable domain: DVKVTQSSRYLVKRTGEKVFLECVQDMDHENMFWYRQDPGLGLRLIYFSYDVKMKEKGDIPEGYSVSREKKERFSLILESASTNQTSMYLCASRTAGTGIGEQFFGPGTRLTVL.

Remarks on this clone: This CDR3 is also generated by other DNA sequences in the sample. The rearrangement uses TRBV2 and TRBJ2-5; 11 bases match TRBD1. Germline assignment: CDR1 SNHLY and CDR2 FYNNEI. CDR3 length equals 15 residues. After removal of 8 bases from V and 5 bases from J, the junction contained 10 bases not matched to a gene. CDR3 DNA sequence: TGTGCCAGCCCGCAGGACAGGGGGCGCCGGGAGACCCAGTACTTC. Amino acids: CASPQDRGRRETQYF.

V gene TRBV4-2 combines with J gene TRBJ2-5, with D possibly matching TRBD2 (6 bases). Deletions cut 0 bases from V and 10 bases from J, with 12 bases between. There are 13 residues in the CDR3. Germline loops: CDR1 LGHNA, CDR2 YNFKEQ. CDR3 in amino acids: CASSQDGEVRQYF. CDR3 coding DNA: TGTGCCAGCAGCCAAGATGGGGAGGTCCGCCAGTACTTC.